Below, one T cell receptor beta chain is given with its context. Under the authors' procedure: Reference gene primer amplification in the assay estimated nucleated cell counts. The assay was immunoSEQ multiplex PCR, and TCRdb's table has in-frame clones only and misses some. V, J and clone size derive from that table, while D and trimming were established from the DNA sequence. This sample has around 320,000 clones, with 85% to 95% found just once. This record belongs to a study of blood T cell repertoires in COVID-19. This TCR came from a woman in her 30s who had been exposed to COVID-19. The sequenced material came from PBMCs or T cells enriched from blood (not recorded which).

The DNA for the CDR3 is TGTGCCAGCAGGCGACAGGGGGCGAAGAGGCAGTACTTC. It codes for CASRRQGAKRQYF. This chain joins TRBV28 and TRBJ2-7, with 10 bases lining up with TRBD1. The CDR3 loop spans 13 amino acids. The V gene end was trimmed by 6 bases and the J gene end by 9 bases; junction bases not matched to a gene: 8. Germline V lookup: CDR1 MDHEN, CDR2 SYDVKM.